This TCR beta chain was documented in a study of beta chain features in type 1 diabetes (dated by TCRdb to the late 2010s). A note on the overall study: Mean age, gender distribution, total cell number and subset yield were not different between patients and healthy donors. A total of 107,917,701 sorted cells were examined across all samples, and the number of cells per subset was strongly correlated with RNA yield. The study compared TCRB repertoires of sorted circulating CD4+ T cell subsets between recently diagnosed type 1 diabetes patients and matched healthy donors. Regulatory and stem cell-like memory subsets were obtained from only 8 patients and roughly 8 healthy donors, while naive and central memory subsets were obtained from all 30 or so donors.

A note on this clone: This clone's antigen is unknown. There are no base qualities to consult, and no much larger clone falls within one base.

From each donor, a single peripheral blood sample of approximately 110 mL on average was drawn into heparinised tubes. Using a panel that included CD45RO, CCR7, CD25, CD127, CD95 and CD27, naive, central memory, regulatory and stem cell-like memory CD4+ T cells were sorted on a BD FACSAria II. All sorted populations exceeded 95% purity. PBMCs were separated immediately by Lymphoprep density gradient centrifugation and were stained directly, without being cultured. So that batch effects would be minimized, each experiment stained and sorted samples in pairs, pairing one healthy donor with one patient. The cysteine opens and the phenylalanine closes a CDR3 of 14 amino acids. Kept here is only the CDR3 DNA, which spans 42 bases and is read in frame from base 1. Taken from the germline V gene (reference sequence), the CDR1 and CDR2 loops are MNHNY and SVGAGI. At the junction V is shortened by 7 bases and J by 9 bases, with 19 bases in between.

The paper as a whole reports these results and caveats: Fewer insertions and more nucleotide deletions at VDJ recombination sites were observed in patients with type 1 diabetes, implying thymic rearrangement abnormalities. Shorter templates might have been favored by PCR, but patient and control samples were amplified and corrected together, so both groups would have been affected equally by any skew. Because cDNA was sequenced instead of genomic DNA, highly expressing activated cells could be over-represented, though the groups showed no difference in activation or CD3 levels. Type 1 diabetes patients showed a moderate but significant shortening of TCRB CDR3 length in all four CD4+ subsets. Naive, central memory and regulatory TCRB repertoires appeared to be more similar among patients than among healthy donors. HLA sub-analyses involved small numbers of individuals, so any influence of HLA type on TCRB rearrangement remained unresolved.

The entire isolated RNA was reverse transcribed using the High Capacity cDNA Reverse Transcription Kit, and thus expressed TCRB transcripts were sequenced. Naive, central memory and regulatory T cell samples underwent deep immunoSEQ sequencing, averaging about 3.57 million total reads per sample. Sorted cells were lysed in RLT buffer, and RNA was extracted using DNase-treated RNeasy Micro or Mini kits according to cell number. To prevent cross-contamination, every cell subset was processed on its own, while patient and healthy donor samples were processed together. The immunoSEQ multiplex PCR was used to amplify TCRB sequences from cDNA, yielding 87-bp fragments that span the CDR3 region. The amplicons were sequenced using the Illumina HiSeq platform. The paper's processing steps were these. PCR bias was corrected computationally using synthetic template baselines, and reads within Hamming distance 2 were collapsed, with unmergeable singletons discarded. Reads were aligned against IMGT to assign V, D and J genes, CDR3 length and insertions or deletions at six rearrangement sites. Within each subset, clonotype counts were normalized to the number of sorted cells before true diversity and Gini coefficients were calculated with the tcR R package. The overlap coefficient, calculated on TCRB nucleotide sequences, was used to measure repertoire sharing. TCRdb holds this immuneACCESS table with in-frame rearrangements only. Some clones are missing; in checked studies, unresolved V genes explain under half, and the rest has no known cause. D and trimming come from the DNA, and the V and J calls and clone size come from that table. The sample table contains some 63,000 clones; only one count was recorded for roughly 50% of them. The ten top clones hold 0.65% to 0.85% of the sample.

Recombination linked TRBV6-6 to TRBJ2-1, with no confident D gene call. This TCR came from a man aged 25 to 45 with type 1 diabetes. The sample consisted of central memory CD4+ T cells from blood. For the CDR3, the sequence is CASTRSPFSVEQFF. In nucleotides, the sequence is TGTGCCAGCACCCGATCCCCATTCTCGGTTGAGCAGTTCTTC.